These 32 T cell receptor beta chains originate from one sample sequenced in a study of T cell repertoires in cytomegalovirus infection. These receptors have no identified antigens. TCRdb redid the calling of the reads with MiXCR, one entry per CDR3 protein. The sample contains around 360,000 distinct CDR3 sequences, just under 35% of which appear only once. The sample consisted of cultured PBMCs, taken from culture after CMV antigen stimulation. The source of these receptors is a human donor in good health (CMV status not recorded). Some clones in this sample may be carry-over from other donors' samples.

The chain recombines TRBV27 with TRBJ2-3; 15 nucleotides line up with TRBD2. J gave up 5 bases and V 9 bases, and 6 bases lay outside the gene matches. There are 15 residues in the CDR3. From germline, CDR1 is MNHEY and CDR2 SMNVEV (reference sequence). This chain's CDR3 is CASLGLAGGGDTQYF. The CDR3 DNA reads TGTGCCAGTCTGGGACTAGCGGGGGGCGGAGATACGCAGTATTTT.

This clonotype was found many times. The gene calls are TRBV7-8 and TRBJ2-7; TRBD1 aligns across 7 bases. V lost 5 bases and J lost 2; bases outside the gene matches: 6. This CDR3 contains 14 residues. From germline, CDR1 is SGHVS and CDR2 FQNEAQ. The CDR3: CASSKGQTPYEQYF. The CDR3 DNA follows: TGTGCCAGCAGCAAGGGACAGACACCCTACGAGCAGTACTTC.

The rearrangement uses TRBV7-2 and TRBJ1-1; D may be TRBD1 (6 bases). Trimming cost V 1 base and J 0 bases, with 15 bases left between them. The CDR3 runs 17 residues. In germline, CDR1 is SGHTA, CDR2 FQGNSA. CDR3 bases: TGTGCCAGCAGCTTAGTCCCCGCAGGGGCGATGAACACTGAAGCTTTCTTT. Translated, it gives CASSLVPAGAMNTEAFF.

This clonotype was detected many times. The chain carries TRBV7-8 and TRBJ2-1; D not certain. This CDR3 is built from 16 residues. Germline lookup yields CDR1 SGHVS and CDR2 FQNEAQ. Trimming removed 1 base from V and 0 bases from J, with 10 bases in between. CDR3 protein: CASSLGEIFSYNEQFF. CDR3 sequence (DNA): TGTGCCAGCAGCTTAGGCGAGATATTCTCCTACAATGAGCAGTTCTTC.

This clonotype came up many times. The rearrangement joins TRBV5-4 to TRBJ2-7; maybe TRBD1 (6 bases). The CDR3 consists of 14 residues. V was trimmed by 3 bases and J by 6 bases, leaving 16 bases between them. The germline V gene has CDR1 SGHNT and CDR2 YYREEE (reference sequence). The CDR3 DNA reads TGTGCCAGCAGCTCAAGGACAGTTCCCACCGAGCAGTACTTC. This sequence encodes CASSSRTVPTEQYF.

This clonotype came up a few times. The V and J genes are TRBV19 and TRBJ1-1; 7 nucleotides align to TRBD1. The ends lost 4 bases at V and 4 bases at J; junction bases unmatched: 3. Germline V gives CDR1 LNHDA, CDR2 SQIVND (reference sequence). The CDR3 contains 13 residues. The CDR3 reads CASSTGGGTEAFF. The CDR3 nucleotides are TGTGCCAGTAGTACAGGGGGGGGCACTGAAGCTTTCTTT.

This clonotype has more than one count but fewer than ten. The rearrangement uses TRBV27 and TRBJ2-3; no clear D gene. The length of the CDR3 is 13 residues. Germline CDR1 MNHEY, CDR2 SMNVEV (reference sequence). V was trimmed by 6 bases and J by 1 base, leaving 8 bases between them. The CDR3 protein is CASSSFGTDTQYF. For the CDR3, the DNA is TGTGCCAGCAGCTCCTTTGGCACAGATACGCAGTATTTT.

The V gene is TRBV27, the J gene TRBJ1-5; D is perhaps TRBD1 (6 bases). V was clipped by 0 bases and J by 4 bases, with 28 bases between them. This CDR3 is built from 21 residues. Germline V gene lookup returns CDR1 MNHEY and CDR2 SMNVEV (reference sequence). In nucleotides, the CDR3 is TGTGCCAGCAGTTTATCAGGCGTTATGGGGGCGAGGGCCCGCAATAATCAGCCCCAGCATTTT. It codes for CASSLSGVMGARARNNQPQHF.

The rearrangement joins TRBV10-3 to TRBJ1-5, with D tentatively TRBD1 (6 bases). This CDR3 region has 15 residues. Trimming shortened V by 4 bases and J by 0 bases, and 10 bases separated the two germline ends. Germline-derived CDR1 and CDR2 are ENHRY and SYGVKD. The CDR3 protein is CAISGTVDSNQPQHF. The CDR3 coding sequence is TGTGCCATCAGTGGGACAGTTGATAGCAATCAGCCCCAGCATTTT.

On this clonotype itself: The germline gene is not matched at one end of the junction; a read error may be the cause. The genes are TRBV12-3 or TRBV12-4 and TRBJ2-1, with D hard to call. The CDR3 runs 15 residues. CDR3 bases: TGTGCCAGCGGGGATCAGCGAACATCCTACAATGCGCAGTTCTTC. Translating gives CASGDQRTSYNAQFF.

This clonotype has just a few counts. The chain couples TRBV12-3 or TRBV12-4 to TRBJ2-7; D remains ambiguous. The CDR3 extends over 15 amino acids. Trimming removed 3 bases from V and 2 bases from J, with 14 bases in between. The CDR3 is CASSLRLGLAYEQYF. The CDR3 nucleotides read TGTGCCAGCAGTTTGCGATTAGGGCTGGCCTACGAGCAGTACTTC.

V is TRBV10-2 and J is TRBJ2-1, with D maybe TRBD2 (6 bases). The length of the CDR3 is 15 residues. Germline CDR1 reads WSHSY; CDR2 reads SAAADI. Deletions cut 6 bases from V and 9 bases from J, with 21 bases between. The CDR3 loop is CASRSSPSPGGEQFF. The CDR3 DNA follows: TGCGCCAGCAGGTCCTCTCCATCGCCCGGGGGTGAGCAGTTCTTC.

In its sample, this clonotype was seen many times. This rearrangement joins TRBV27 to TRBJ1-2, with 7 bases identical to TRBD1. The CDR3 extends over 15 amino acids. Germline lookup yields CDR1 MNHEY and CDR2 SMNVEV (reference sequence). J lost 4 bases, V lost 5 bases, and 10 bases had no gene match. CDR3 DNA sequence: TGTGCCAGCAGTCCTCCGGGACAGTCGATCTATGGCTACACCTTC. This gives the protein CASSPPGQSIYGYTF.

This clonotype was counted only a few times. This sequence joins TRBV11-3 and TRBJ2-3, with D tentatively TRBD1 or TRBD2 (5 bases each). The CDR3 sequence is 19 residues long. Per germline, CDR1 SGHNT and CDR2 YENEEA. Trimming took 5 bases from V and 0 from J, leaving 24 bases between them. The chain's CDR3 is CASSRGRTRGDLSTDTQYF. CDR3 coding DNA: TGTGCCAGCAGCCGGGGACGGACCCGGGGCGACCTTAGCACAGATACGCAGTATTTT. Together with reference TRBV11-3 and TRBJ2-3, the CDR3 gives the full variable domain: EAGVVQSPRYKIIEKKQPVAFWCNPISGHNTLYWYLQNLGQGPELLIRYENEEAVDDSQLPKDRFSAERLKGVDSTLKIQPAELGDSAVYLCASSRGRTRGDLSTDTQYFGPGTRLTVL.

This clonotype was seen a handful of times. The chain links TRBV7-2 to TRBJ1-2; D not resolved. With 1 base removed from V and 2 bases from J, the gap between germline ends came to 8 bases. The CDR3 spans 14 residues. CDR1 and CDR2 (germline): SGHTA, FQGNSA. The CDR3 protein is CASSLGYTNYGYTF. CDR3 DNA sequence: TGTGCCAGCAGCTTAGGCTACACCAACTATGGCTACACCTTC.

CDR3 residues: CASQASGTLNEQFF. The CDR3 region has the DNA TGTGCCAGCCAGGCGAGCGGGACTCTCAATGAGCAGTTCTTC. The J gene is TRBJ2-1, the V gene TRBV6-2 or TRBV6-3, with 7 bases lining up with TRBD2. The CDR3 loop spans 14 amino acids. Looked up from germline, CDR1 is MNHEY and CDR2 is SVGEGT. V lost 8 bases to trimming and J lost 6 bases; unmatched junction nucleotides: 10.

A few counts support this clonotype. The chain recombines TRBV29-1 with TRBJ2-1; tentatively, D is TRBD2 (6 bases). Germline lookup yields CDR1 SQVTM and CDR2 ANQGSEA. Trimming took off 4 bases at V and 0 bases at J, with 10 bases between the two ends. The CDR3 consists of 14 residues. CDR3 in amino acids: CSVAPGSSYNEQFF. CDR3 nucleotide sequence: TGCAGCGTTGCCCCCGGGAGCTCCTACAATGAGCAGTTCTTC.

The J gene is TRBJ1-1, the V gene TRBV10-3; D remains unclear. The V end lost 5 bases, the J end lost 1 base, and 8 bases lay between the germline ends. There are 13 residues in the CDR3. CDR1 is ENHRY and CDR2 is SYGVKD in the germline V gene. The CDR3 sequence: CAISRYRNTEAFF. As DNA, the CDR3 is TGTGCCATCAGTCGCTACCGGAACACTGAAGCTTTCTTT.

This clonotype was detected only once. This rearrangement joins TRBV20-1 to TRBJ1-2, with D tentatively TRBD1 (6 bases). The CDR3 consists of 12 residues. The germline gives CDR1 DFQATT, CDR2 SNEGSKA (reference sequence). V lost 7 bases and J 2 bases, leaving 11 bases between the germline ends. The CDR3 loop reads CSVPDSNYGYTF. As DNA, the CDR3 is TGCAGTGTCCCGGACAGCAACTATGGCTACACCTTC.

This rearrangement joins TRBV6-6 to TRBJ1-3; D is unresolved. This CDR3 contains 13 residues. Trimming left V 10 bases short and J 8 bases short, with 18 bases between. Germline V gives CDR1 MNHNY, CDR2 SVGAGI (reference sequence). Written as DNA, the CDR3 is TGTGCCACCCAACGTATTGGAGGAGACACCATATATTTT. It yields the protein CATQRIGGDTIYF.

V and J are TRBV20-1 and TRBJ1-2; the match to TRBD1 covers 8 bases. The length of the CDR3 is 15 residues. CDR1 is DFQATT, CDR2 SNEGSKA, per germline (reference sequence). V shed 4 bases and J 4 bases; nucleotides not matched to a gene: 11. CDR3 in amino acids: CSATDLTGEAYGYTF. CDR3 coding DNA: TGCAGTGCTACTGATTTGACAGGGGAGGCCTATGGCTACACCTTC.

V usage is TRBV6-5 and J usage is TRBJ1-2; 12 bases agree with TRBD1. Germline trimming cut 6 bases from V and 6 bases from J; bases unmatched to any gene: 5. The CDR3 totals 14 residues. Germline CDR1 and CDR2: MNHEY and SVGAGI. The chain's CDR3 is CASSQGQGADGYTF. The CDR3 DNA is TGTGCCAGCAGCCAGGGACAGGGGGCTGATGGCTACACCTTC.

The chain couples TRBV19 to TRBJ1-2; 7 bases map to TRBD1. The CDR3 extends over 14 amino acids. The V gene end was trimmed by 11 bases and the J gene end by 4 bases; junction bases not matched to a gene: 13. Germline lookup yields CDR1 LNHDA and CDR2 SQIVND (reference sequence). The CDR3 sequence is CASHRGLAVYGYTF. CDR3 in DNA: TGTGCCTCTCACAGGGGTTTGGCGGTCTATGGCTACACCTTC.

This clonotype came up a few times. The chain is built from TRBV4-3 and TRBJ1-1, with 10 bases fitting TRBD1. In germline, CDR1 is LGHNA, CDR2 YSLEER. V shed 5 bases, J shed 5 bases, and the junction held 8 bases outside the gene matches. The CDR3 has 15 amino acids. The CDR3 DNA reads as TGCGCCAGCAGCTCCGGGACAGGGGATTGGACTGAAGCTTTCTTT. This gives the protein CASSSGTGDWTEAFF.

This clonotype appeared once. The CDR3 region is CASSYSRPRTDTQYF. CDR3 in DNA: TGTGCCAGCAGTTACTCCCGGCCCAGGACAGATACGCAGTATTTT. The V gene is TRBV6-6, the J gene TRBJ2-3; D remains ambiguous. There are 15 residues in the CDR3. The V gene's germline CDR1 is MNHNY and CDR2 SVGAGI (reference sequence). V was clipped by 0 bases and J by 3 bases, with 10 bases between them.

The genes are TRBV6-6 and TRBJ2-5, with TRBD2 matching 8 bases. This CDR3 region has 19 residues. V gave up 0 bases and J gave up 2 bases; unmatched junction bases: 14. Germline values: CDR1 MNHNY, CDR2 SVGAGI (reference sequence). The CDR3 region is CASSYSMGLAGPAQETQYF. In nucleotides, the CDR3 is TGTGCCAGCAGTTACTCGATGGGCCTAGCGGGCCCCGCTCAAGAGACCCAGTACTTC.

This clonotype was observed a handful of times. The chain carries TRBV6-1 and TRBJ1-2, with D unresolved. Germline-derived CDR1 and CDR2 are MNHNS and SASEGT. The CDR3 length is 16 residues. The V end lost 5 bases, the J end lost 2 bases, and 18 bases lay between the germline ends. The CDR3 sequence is CASSLSLGDLNYGYTF. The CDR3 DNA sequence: TGTGCCAGCAGTTTGTCGTTGGGAGATCTAAACTATGGCTACACCTTC.

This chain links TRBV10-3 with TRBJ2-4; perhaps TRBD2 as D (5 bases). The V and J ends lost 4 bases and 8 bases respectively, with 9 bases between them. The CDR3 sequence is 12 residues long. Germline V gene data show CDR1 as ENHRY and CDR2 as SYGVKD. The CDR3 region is CAISGGQDIQYF. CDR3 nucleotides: TGTGCCATCAGTGGAGGGCAGGACATTCAGTACTTC.

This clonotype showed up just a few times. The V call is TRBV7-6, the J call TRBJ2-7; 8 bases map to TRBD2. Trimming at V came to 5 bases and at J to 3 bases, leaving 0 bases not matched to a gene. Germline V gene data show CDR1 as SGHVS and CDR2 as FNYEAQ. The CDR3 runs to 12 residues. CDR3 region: CASSGTSYEQYF. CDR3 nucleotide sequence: TGTGCCAGCAGCGGGACTAGCTACGAGCAGTACTTC.

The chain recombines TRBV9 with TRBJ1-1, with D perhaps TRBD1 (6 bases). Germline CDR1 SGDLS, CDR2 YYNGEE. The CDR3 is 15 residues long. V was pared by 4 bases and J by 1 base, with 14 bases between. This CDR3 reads CASSWTAGTNTEAFF. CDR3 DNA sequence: TGTGCCAGCAGCTGGACAGCGGGGACGAACACTGAAGCTTTCTTT.

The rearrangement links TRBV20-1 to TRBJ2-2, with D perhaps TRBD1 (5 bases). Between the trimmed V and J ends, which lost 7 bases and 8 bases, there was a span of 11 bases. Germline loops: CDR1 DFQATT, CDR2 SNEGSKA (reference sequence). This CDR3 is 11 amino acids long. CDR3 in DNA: TGCAGTGTGGTAGGGGAAGGGGAGCTGTTTTTT. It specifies CSVVGEGELFF.

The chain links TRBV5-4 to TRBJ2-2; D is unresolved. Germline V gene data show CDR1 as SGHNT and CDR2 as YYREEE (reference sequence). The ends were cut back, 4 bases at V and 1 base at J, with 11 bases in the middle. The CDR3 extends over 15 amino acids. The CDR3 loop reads CASSMPPWNTGELFF. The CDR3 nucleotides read TGTGCCAGCAGCATGCCACCCTGGAACACCGGGGAGCTGTTTTTT. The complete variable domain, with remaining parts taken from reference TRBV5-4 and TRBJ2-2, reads ETGVTQSPTHLIKTRGQQVTLRCSSQSGHNTVSWYQQALGQGPQFIFQYYREEENGRGNFPPRFSGLQFPNYSSELNVNALELDDSALYLCASSMPPWNTGELFFGEGSRLTVL.